This T cell receptor beta chain was retrieved from a study of blood T cell repertoires in COVID-19. On the study more broadly: Donors in the United States, Italy and Spain gave samples during acute or convalescent COVID-19. The cDNA or gDNA used as material had been derived from T cells, B-cell-depleted T cells, or PBMCs.

Only in-frame clones appear in the TCRdb table, and some are missing; sequencing was by immunoSEQ multiplex PCR. Counted here are roughly 20,000 clones, roughly 85% occurring once; the ten biggest clones make up about 8%. Germline V gene sequence: CDR1 SQVTM, CDR2 ANQGSEA. The V segment lost 4 bases and the J segment 6 bases; nucleotides outside the gene matches: 9. The CDR3 is 14 residues long. The TCR comes from a human donor with active COVID-19. The donor label of this sample is uncertain. The source material was peripheral blood. V is TRBV29-1 and J is TRBJ2-7, with 10 bases fitting TRBD2. The CDR3 DNA sequence: TGCAGCGTTGGGGCTAGCGGGAGAGGCGTCGAGCAGTACTTC. This gives the protein CSVGASGRGVEQYF.